This is a list of T cell receptor beta chains from one sample in a study of PD-1 and CTLA-4 blockade in melanoma. The method was immunoSEQ multiplex PCR; TCRdb's version includes in-frame clones alone and lacks a portion of them. The sample holds fewer than 35,000 clones; 88% are singletons and the top ten take roughly 6.1%. The specimen comprised CD8+ T cells from peripheral blood, sampled from a patient given anti-PD-1 treatment. Every receptor here comes from a human donor with melanoma. Each CDR3 is given without its conserved first and last residue.

j_call: TRBJ1-2
v_call: TRBV19
cdr3_aa: ASGANYGYT

j_call: TRBJ2-1
v_call: TRBV13
cdr3_aa: ASSPGTGGGEEQF

j_call: TRBJ2-7
v_call: TRBV5-4
cdr3_aa: ASSFRGSYEQY

j_call: TRBJ2-7
v_call: TRBV6-1
cdr3_aa: ASSEKGHPGRYEQY

j_call: TRBJ2-5
v_call: TRBV24-1
cdr3_aa: ATSDLPGTGGETQY

j_call: TRBJ1-1
v_call: TRBV4-3
cdr3_aa: ASKGWGGEAF

j_call: TRBJ1-2
v_call: TRBV7-8
cdr3_aa: ASSWDLGGGYGYT

j_call: TRBJ1-2
v_call: TRBV2
cdr3_aa: ASSETSTT

j_call: TRBJ1-2
v_call: TRBV7-2
cdr3_aa: ASSFNSNYGYT

j_call: TRBJ2-1
v_call: TRBV5-4
cdr3_aa: ASSLGTSGGHEQF

j_call: TRBJ2-6
v_call: TRBV19
cdr3_aa: ASSSGANVLT

j_call: TRBJ2-1
v_call: TRBV11-2
cdr3_aa: ASTDLGGGGEQF

j_call: TRBJ1-4
v_call: TRBV27
cdr3_aa: ASSLSGGGEKLF

j_call: TRBJ2-4
v_call: TRBV19
cdr3_aa: ATHQGNIQY

j_call: TRBJ2-6
v_call: TRBV2
cdr3_aa: ASIRAGSGANVLT

j_call: TRBJ1-1
v_call: TRBV27
cdr3_aa: ASSLMANTEAF

j_call: TRBJ2-7
v_call: TRBV27
cdr3_aa: ASYSSSYEQY

j_call: TRBJ2-5
v_call: TRBV19
cdr3_aa: ASSIGAAVEETQY

j_call: TRBJ2-5
v_call: TRBV7-9
cdr3_aa: ASSPQGGVSKTQY

j_call: TRBJ2-1
v_call: TRBV24-1
cdr3_aa: ATSDFGLAGGYNEQF

j_call: TRBJ2-1
v_call: TRBV6-5
cdr3_aa: ASSLASSYNEQF

j_call: TRBJ1-4
v_call: TRBV11-2
cdr3_aa: ASSLEGRGELF

j_call: TRBJ1-5
v_call: TRBV4-1
cdr3_aa: ASSQGNNQPQH

j_call: TRBJ1-2
v_call: TRBV7-9
cdr3_aa: ASSLQGDVMRGYT

j_call: TRBJ1-5
v_call: TRBV6-5
cdr3_aa: ASSSGSNQPQH

j_call: TRBJ1-2
v_call: TRBV28
cdr3_aa: ASSIRVHYGYT

j_call: TRBJ1-2
v_call: TRBV19
cdr3_aa: ASIGSGQLYGYT

j_call: TRBJ1-1
v_call: TRBV6-5
cdr3_aa: ASSFGTAEAF

j_call: TRBJ1-2
v_call: TRBV7-9
cdr3_aa: ASRPLGEGYGYT

j_call: TRBJ2-2
v_call: TRBV7-9
cdr3_aa: ASSPTAASGPNTGELF

j_call: TRBJ1-6
v_call: TRBV9
cdr3_aa: ASTGGLNSPLH

j_call: TRBJ1-4
v_call: TRBV4-1
cdr3_aa: ASTQGGPMGEKLF

j_call: TRBJ2-1
v_call: TRBV4-2
cdr3_aa: ASSRLPSSGVYNEQF

j_call: TRBJ1-1
v_call: TRBV3-1/TRBV3-2
cdr3_aa: ASSHTQLTEAF

j_call: TRBJ1-1
v_call: TRBV24-1
cdr3_aa: ATRRTGNTEAF

j_call: TRBJ1-2
v_call: TRBV24-1
cdr3_aa: ATSSTGAGYGYT

j_call: TRBJ1-2
v_call: TRBV7-2
cdr3_aa: ASSEGLYGYT

j_call: TRBJ1-6
v_call: TRBV28
cdr3_aa: ASSLYRTGDSPLH

j_call: TRBJ2-1
v_call: TRBV7-2
cdr3_aa: ASGTGNYEQF

j_call: TRBJ1-2
v_call: TRBV5-4
cdr3_aa: ASSLSPLFQGYT

j_call: TRBJ2-2
v_call: TRBV6-1
cdr3_aa: ASSEWGNTGELF

j_call: TRBJ2-1
v_call: TRBV2
cdr3_aa: ASRTGTGTNNEQF

j_call: TRBJ1-6
v_call: TRBV7-8
cdr3_aa: ASSVGGGQISPLH

j_call: TRBJ2-2
v_call: TRBV14
cdr3_aa: ASSLEGELF

j_call: TRBJ1-4
v_call: TRBV2
cdr3_aa: ASSDQVGSPSNEKLF

j_call: TRBJ1-4
v_call: TRBV7-9
cdr3_aa: ASSERVANEKLF

j_call: TRBJ1-4
v_call: TRBV27
cdr3_aa: ASSTDRGNEKLF

j_call: TRBJ1-6
v_call: TRBV2
cdr3_aa: ASLTGGNSPLH

j_call: TRBJ1-5
v_call: TRBV2
cdr3_aa: ASSEVGSNQPQH

j_call: TRBJ2-3
v_call: TRBV3-1/TRBV3-2
cdr3_aa: ASGGGSTDTQY

j_call: TRBJ2-3
v_call: TRBV6-5
cdr3_aa: ASSYSRMSTDTQY

j_call: TRBJ1-5
v_call: TRBV28
cdr3_aa: ASSSRTGIRNQPQH

j_call: TRBJ2-5
v_call: TRBV21-1
cdr3_aa: ASSKAVDGVREETQY